These 10 T cell receptor beta chains were all obtained from the same sample, sequenced in a study of cytomegalovirus exposure and HLA in healthy donors. TCRdb's table, derived via immunoSEQ multiplex PCR, lists solely in-frame clones and lacks some. The table records about 200,000 clones, more than 65% of them present only once. Specimen: PBMCs. The receptors were sampled from a woman younger than 45 in good health and CMV-seropositive.

This chain links TRBV28 with TRBJ2-7, with unresolved D. There are 12 residues in the CDR3. Germline V gene sequence: CDR1 MDHEN, CDR2 SYDVKM. V was clipped by 6 bases and J by 3 bases, with 9 bases between them. For the CDR3, the DNA is TGTGCCAGCAGAACTATAGGCTACGAGCAGTACTTC. It translates to CASRTIGYEQYF.

V usage is TRBV4-2 and J usage is TRBJ1-5, with D perhaps matching TRBD1 (6 bases). Trimming took off 4 bases at V and 5 bases at J, with 15 bases between the two ends. This CDR3 spans 15 amino acids. CDR1 is LGHNA and CDR2 is YNFKEQ in the germline V gene. The CDR3 here is CASSPGTHVHQPQHF. CDR3 in DNA: TGTGCCAGCAGCCCCGGGACACATGTCCATCAGCCCCAGCATTTT.

V usage is TRBV7-9 and J usage is TRBJ1-2; tentative D call: TRBD1 (6 bases). This CDR3 region has 16 residues. Germline CDR1 reads SEHNR; CDR2 reads FQNEAQ (reference sequence). V was trimmed by 5 bases and J by 5 bases, leaving 21 bases between them. Here the CDR3 DNA reads TGTGCCAGCAGCCACCCTACCGGGGGGCCGGCATATGGCTACACCTTC. Residues: CASSHPTGGPAYGYTF.

V and J are TRBV18 and TRBJ1-1; maybe TRBD1 (6 bases). V was shortened by 5 bases and J by 8 bases, with 9 bases between the two germline ends. Germline CDR1 is KGHSH and CDR2 is LQKENI. The CDR3 is made up of 11 amino acids. The CDR3 DNA is TGTGCCAGCTCATCGGACAGAGAAGCTTTCTTT. Translation gives CASSSDREAFF.

The rearrangement uses TRBV5-1 and TRBJ1-4, with D possibly TRBD1 on 6 matching bases. There are 15 residues in the CDR3. V lost 0 bases and J lost 8, with 14 bases in between. Germline V gene data show CDR1 as SGHRS and CDR2 as YFSETQ. The DNA for the CDR3 is TGCGCCAGCAGCTTGGCCCCACAGGGTGGGGAAAAACTGTTTTTT. It is translated as CASSLAPQGGEKLFF.

This chain links TRBV5-1 with TRBJ2-3, with TRBD2 matching 10 bases. Germline V gives CDR1 SGHRS, CDR2 YFSETQ. The CDR3 is made up of 16 amino acids. J lost 3 bases, V lost 3 bases, and 7 bases had no gene match. The CDR3 is CASSSLAGGGTDTQYF. CDR3 DNA sequence: TGCGCCAGCAGCTCCTTAGCGGGAGGTGGGACAGATACGCAGTATTTT. The full variable domain, with the rest looked up from reference TRBV5-1 and TRBJ2-3, is KAGVTQTPRYLIKTRGQQVTLSCSPISGHRSVSWYQQTPGQGLQFLFEYFSETQRNKGNFPGRFSGRQFSNSRSEMNVSTLELGDSALYLCASSSLAGGGTDTQYFGPGTRLTVL.

DNA of the CDR3: TGTGCCAGCTCACCAGCAGGGGGCAATTGGAACGAGCAGTACTTC. Encoded protein: CASSPAGGNWNEQYF. This rearrangement joins TRBV18 to TRBJ2-7; the match to TRBD1 covers 8 bases. The CDR3 has 15 amino acids. V was pared by 2 bases and J by 5 bases, with 8 bases of the junction left unmatched. Germline loops: CDR1 KGHSH, CDR2 LQKENI.

V usage is TRBV6-5 and J usage is TRBJ1-1; possible D gene TRBD1, 5 bases. Germline V gives CDR1 MNHEY, CDR2 SVGAGI. This CDR3 spans 13 amino acids. Trimming took off 2 bases at V and 5 bases at J, with 9 bases between the two ends. The CDR3 DNA sequence: TGTGCCAGCAGTTACCGGGGGGGAACTGAAGCTTTCTTT. It translates to CASSYRGGTEAFF.

This clone was recorded only once. V usage is TRBV2 and J usage is TRBJ2-1; tentatively, D is TRBD2 (6 bases). Germline-derived CDR1 and CDR2 are SNHLY and FYNNEI. V dropped 7 bases and J dropped 7 bases, with 17 bases sitting between them. The CDR3 covers 14 residues. In nucleotides, the CDR3 is TGTGCCAGCACGCCCCGGGGACTTGGGAATGAGCAGTTCTTC. Its protein product is CASTPRGLGNEQFF.

The rearrangement links TRBV19 to TRBJ2-7; 8 nucleotides match TRBD1. Per the germline V gene, CDR1 is LNHDA and CDR2 is SQIVND (reference sequence). This CDR3 is built from 14 residues. J gave up 3 bases and V 4 bases, and 5 bases lay outside the gene matches. CDR3 coding DNA: TGTGCCAGTAGTACAACAGGGGGTGGCTACGAGCAGTACTTC. This gives the protein CASSTTGGGYEQYF.